Following are 28 T cell receptor beta chains from one sample sequenced in a study of early T cells in non-severe SARS-CoV-2 infection. TCRdb reprocessed the 5' RACE reads with MiXCR, giving one entry per CDR3 protein. Of approximately 70,000 distinct CDR3 sequences in the sample, approximately 12% were seen once. Sequenced material: whole blood, taken at baseline. Every receptor here comes from an adult who was a healthcare worker with PCR-confirmed SARS-CoV-2 infection or an uninfected control (not recorded which). The donor label of this sample is uncertain.

This clonotype was counted only a few times. The chain carries TRBV2 and TRBJ1-2; possibly TRBD1 for D (5 bases). Germline V gives CDR1 SNHLY, CDR2 FYNNEI. V was clipped by 6 bases and J by 4 bases, with 12 bases between them. The CDR3 has 13 amino acids. Here the CDR3 DNA reads TGTGCCAGCAGCCTCAGGGAGACCTATGGCTACACCTTC. It codes for CASSLRETYGYTF.

CDR3 in DNA: TGTGCCAGCGGGGACAGGGGGAAATCCTCTGGAAACACCATATATTTT. It yields the protein CASGDRGKSSGNTIYF. This sequence joins TRBV6-6 and TRBJ1-3, with 11 bases lining up with TRBD1. This CDR3 has 16 amino acids. Losses at the gene ends were 8 bases for V and 0 bases for J; bases not matched to a gene: 6. The germline gives CDR1 MNHNY, CDR2 SVGAGI (reference sequence).

The chain links TRBV7-8 to TRBJ2-5; TRBD2 matches at 9 bases. This CDR3 spans 14 amino acids. V shed 8 bases, J shed 7 bases, and the junction held 11 bases outside the gene matches. Germline CDR1 and CDR2: SGHVS and FQNEAQ. CDR3 amino acids: CASSPGLALGTQYF. CDR3 nucleotides: TGTGCCAGCTCCCCCGGACTAGCGTTGGGGACCCAGTACTTC.

The chain uses TRBV18 and TRBJ1-1, with 7 bases lining up with TRBD1. The CDR3 sequence is 13 residues long. Germline CDR1 KGHSH, CDR2 LQKENI. Unmatched junction bases numbered 2, after V lost 7 bases and J lost 0 bases. In DNA form, the CDR3 reads TGTGCCAGCTTGGACAGGATGAACACTGAAGCTTTCTTT. Its translation is CASLDRMNTEAFF. The full variable domain, rest sourced from reference TRBV18 and TRBJ1-1, is NAGVMQNPRHLVRRRGQEARLRCSPMKGHSHVYWYRQLPEEGLKFMVYLQKENIIDESGMPKERFSAEFPKEGPSILRIQQVVRGDSAAYFCASLDRMNTEAFFGQGTRLTVV.

The chain employs TRBV6-5 and TRBJ2-1; 10 nucleotides match TRBD2. Germline V gene data show CDR1 as MNHEY and CDR2 as SVGAGI. The J segment lost 3 bases and the V segment lost 7 bases, leaving 9 bases of the junction unmatched. CDR3 length: 16 residues. The CDR3 reads CASKGVAGGRYNEQFF. The CDR3 region has the DNA TGTGCCAGCAAGGGAGTAGCGGGAGGCCGCTACAATGAGCAGTTCTTC.

This clonotype was found a few times. The chain recombines TRBV12-3 or TRBV12-4 with TRBJ1-3, with unresolved D. The CDR3 has 14 amino acids. V shed 5 bases and J shed 6 bases, with 14 bases lying between them. The CDR3 is CASSERTGENTIYF. CDR3 sequence (DNA): TGTGCCAGCAGTGAGCGAACTGGTGAAAACACCATATATTTT.

This clonotype has just a few counts. The chain links TRBV18 to TRBJ2-7, with a tentative D call TRBD2 (6 bases). The V gene lost 3 bases and the J gene lost 7 bases, with 10 bases spanning the gap. The germline gives CDR1 KGHSH, CDR2 LQKENI. The CDR3 has 12 residues. CDR3 protein: CASSPGGVEQYF. The DNA for the CDR3 is TGTGCCAGCTCACCGGGGGGAGTTGAGCAGTACTTC.

This clonotype was found a few times. The junction differs from germline at one of its ends, possibly a read error. J is TRBJ1-3 and V is TRBV7-8; D is possibly TRBD1 (5 bases). CDR3 length: 17 amino acids. Germline assignment: CDR1 SGHVS and CDR2 FQNEAQ. As DNA, the CDR3 is TGTGCCAGCAGCTTAGCCAGGGTAGCATCCTCTGAAAACACCATATATTTT. Its protein is CASSLARVASSENTIYF.

This clonotype showed up just a few times. The chain uses TRBV10-1 and TRBJ2-3; 9 bases align to TRBD1. V lost 4 bases, J lost 3 bases, and 26 bases stayed unmatched. The CDR3 contains 22 residues. CDR1 WNHNN and CDR2 SYGVQD come from the germline V gene (reference sequence). The CDR3, as DNA: TGCGCCAGCAGTGCCCTAACTTTTTCGAGAGGCATCGGGACAGGGATAACAGATACGCAGTATTTT. Translated, it gives CASSALTFSRGIGTGITDTQYF.

The V and J genes are TRBV7-2 and TRBJ2-7; 7 bases fit TRBD2. This CDR3 comprises 14 residues. After removal of 5 bases from V and 4 bases from J, the junction contained 8 bases not matched to a gene. CDR1 and CDR2 from the germline V gene are SGHTA and FQGNSA. CDR3 coding DNA: TGTGCCAGCAGCCTCCCACTAGCGTCGTACGAGCAGTACTTC. This encodes CASSLPLASYEQYF.

The V gene is TRBV12-3 or TRBV12-4, the J gene TRBJ2-3, with D possibly being TRBD2 (6 bases). The CDR3 contains 15 residues. The V end was cut by 3 bases, the J end by 6 bases, with 16 bases between. Here the CDR3 reads CASSFGGEVLDTQYF. The CDR3 DNA reads TGTGCCAGCAGTTTTGGAGGGGAAGTATTGGATACGCAGTATTTT.

This clonotype was counted at least ten times. V usage is TRBV20-1 and J usage is TRBJ1-2; weak D call: TRBD1 (6 bases). V lost 3 bases to trimming and J lost 6 bases, with 17 bases between them. CDR1 is DFQATT, CDR2 SNEGSKA, per germline (reference sequence). This CDR3 spans 14 amino acids. Written as DNA, the CDR3 is TGCAGTGCTAGGTACAGGGACCCCTACCATGGCTACACCTTC. Translated: CSARYRDPYHGYTF.

This clonotype was counted a single time. The J gene is TRBJ1-1, the V gene TRBV6-2 or TRBV6-3, with D tentatively TRBD1 (6 bases). V lost 0 bases, J lost 5 bases, and 19 bases lay in between. The CDR3 extends over 17 amino acids. In germline, CDR1 is MNHEY, CDR2 SVGEGT. CDR3 sequence (DNA): TGTGCCAGCAGTTACTCTCAGGACTACAGGGAGGGAACTGAAGCTTTCTTT. As protein: CASSYSQDYREGTEAFF.

This clonotype was picked up a small number of times. The chain links TRBV7-3 to TRBJ2-7; D is undetermined. Trimming stripped 5 bases from V and 4 bases from J, with 15 bases between. Germline CDR1 SGHTA, CDR2 FQGTGA. The CDR3 length is 14 residues. The CDR3 sequence: CASSAQRGGYEQYF. CDR3 bases: TGTGCCAGCAGCGCCCAGAGAGGTGGATACGAGCAGTACTTC. The full variable domain, with the rest looked up from reference TRBV7-3 and TRBJ2-7, is GAGVSQTPSNKVTEKGKYVELRCDPISGHTALYWYRQSLGQGPEFLIYFQGTGAADDSGLPNDRFFAVRPEGSVSTLKIQRTERGDSAVYLCASSAQRGGYEQYFGPGTRLTVT.

The chain links TRBV28 to TRBJ1-2; D uncertain. Germline V gives CDR1 MDHEN, CDR2 SYDVKM. The CDR3 is 13 residues long. With 5 bases removed from V and 4 bases from J, the gap between germline ends came to 11 bases. The CDR3 region is CASSRRESYGYTF. CDR3 nucleotide sequence: TGTGCCAGCAGTCGGAGAGAGAGCTATGGCTACACCTTC.

This clonotype was recorded a few times. The chain combines TRBV5-1 with TRBJ1-1; weak D call: TRBD1 (5 bases). CDR3 length equals 13 residues. Trimming took 4 bases from V and 0 from J, leaving 7 bases between them. CDR1 and CDR2 (germline): SGHRS, YFSETQ. The CDR3 region is CASSRTMNTEAFF. The CDR3 region has the DNA TGCGCCAGCAGCCGGACAATGAACACTGAAGCTTTCTTT.

V usage is TRBV2 and J usage is TRBJ2-5; D perhaps matches TRBD2 (6 bases). Per germline, CDR1 SNHLY and CDR2 FYNNEI. The V end lost 7 bases, the J end lost 5 bases, and 17 bases lay between the germline ends. This CDR3 comprises 14 residues. The CDR3 DNA sequence: TGTGCCAGCACCCCTGAGGAGGGGAGGGAGACCCAGTACTTC. Translation gives CASTPEEGRETQYF.

J is TRBJ1-6 and V is TRBV6-5; D possibly corresponds to TRBD1 (5 bases). Trimming stripped 0 bases from V and 7 bases from J, with 16 bases between. This CDR3 region has 17 residues. Germline assignment: CDR1 MNHEY and CDR2 SVGAGI. CDR3 nucleotide sequence: TGTGCCAGCAGTTACTCCCACGACAGTAGCGGCAATTCACCCCTCCACTTT. Translation gives CASSYSHDSSGNSPLHF.

The chain carries TRBV27 and TRBJ1-2; D ambiguous. The germline V and J ends were trimmed by 4 bases and 8 bases, with 14 bases remaining between them. Germline loops: CDR1 MNHEY, CDR2 SMNVEV (reference sequence). The CDR3 contains 13 residues. This CDR3 reads CASSSSPSRGYTF. For the CDR3, the DNA is TGTGCCAGCAGTTCAAGTCCAAGTCGGGGCTACACCTTC.

V is TRBV12-3 or TRBV12-4 and J is TRBJ2-3; D might be TRBD1 or TRBD2, each matching 6 bases. CDR3 length: 17 amino acids. Deletions cut 7 bases from V and 3 bases from J, with 23 bases between. The CDR3 coding sequence is TGTGCCAGCAAGGTCCTGGGGGGCCCGAACTATACAGATACGCAGTATTTT. Translated: CASKVLGGPNYTDTQYF.

This clonotype has ten or more counts. V usage is TRBV10-3 and J usage is TRBJ2-1; unclear D gene. This CDR3 spans 15 amino acids. Germline-derived CDR1 and CDR2 are ENHRY and SYGVKD. V shed 6 bases and J shed 2 bases, with 14 bases lying between them. In DNA form, the CDR3 reads TGTGCCATCAGGAATTCGACGTTGACCTACAATGAGCAGTTCTTC. Translation gives CAIRNSTLTYNEQFF.

This clonotype was seen only a few times. This chain connects TRBV2 to TRBJ2-1, with 11 bases fitting TRBD2. This CDR3 is 15 amino acids long. CDR1 is SNHLY, CDR2 FYNNEI, per germline. V lost 5 bases to trimming and J lost 10 bases; unmatched junction nucleotides: 10. CDR3 in amino acids: CASSSLAGGQGEQFF. The DNA of the CDR3 is TGTGCCAGCAGTTCCTTAGCGGGGGGGCAAGGAGAGCAGTTCTTC. Looking up the rest from reference TRBV2 and TRBJ2-1 gives the full variable domain: EPEVTQTPSHQVTQMGQEVILRCVPISNHLYFYWYRQILGQKVEFLVSFYNNEISEKSEIFDDQFSVERPDGSNFTLKIRSTKLEDSAMYFCASSSLAGGQGEQFFGPGTRLTVL.

This rearrangement joins TRBV5-1 to TRBJ2-3, with 10 bases identical to TRBD2. CDR1 and CDR2 from the germline V gene are SGHRS and YFSETQ. The ends lost 5 bases at V and 5 bases at J; junction bases unmatched: 8. This CDR3 contains 15 residues. In DNA, the CDR3 is TGCGCCAGCAGTCCCGGGACTAGCGTAGAAGATACGCAGTATTTT. Protein product: CASSPGTSVEDTQYF.

This clonotype is classed as medium-sized. V gene TRBV4-1 combines with J gene TRBJ2-3; TRBD1 might be the D (6 bases). The germline V gene encodes CDR1 MGHRA and CDR2 YSYEKL. The CDR3 extends over 14 amino acids. The V gene lost 3 bases and the J gene lost 4 bases, with 11 bases spanning the gap. CDR3 sequence reads: CASSQGAGADTQYF. The CDR3 DNA follows: TGCGCCAGCAGCCAGGGGGCAGGCGCAGATACGCAGTATTTT.

J is TRBJ2-7 and V is TRBV4-3; 8 positions agree with TRBD1. This CDR3 is built from 14 residues. The junction had 6 bases not matched to a gene; V was cut back by 1 base and J by 7 bases. CDR1 and CDR2 (germline): LGHNA, YSLEER. As DNA, the CDR3 is TGCGCCAGCAGCCAAGGTAGCAGGGGGCGAGAGCAGTACTTC. Protein: CASSQGSRGREQYF.

This rearrangement joins TRBV5-1 to TRBJ2-1, with 9 bases identical to TRBD1. This CDR3 region has 14 residues. V shed 3 bases and J 8 bases; nucleotides not matched to a gene: 6. CDR1 is SGHRS, CDR2 YFSETQ, per germline. DNA for the CDR3: TGCGCCAGCAGCTCCCCGGGACAGGGAGATGAGCAGTTCTTC. Amino acids: CASSSPGQGDEQFF.

This clonotype has more than one count but fewer than ten. The chain employs TRBV3-1 and TRBJ2-7; D could derive from TRBD1 or TRBD2 (6 bases each). V lost 5 bases and J 0 bases, leaving 11 bases between the germline ends. CDR1 is LGHDT, CDR2 YNNKEL, per germline (reference sequence). CDR3 length: 14 amino acids. The CDR3, as DNA: TGTGCCAGCAGCGGAGGGGGTAGCTCCTACGAGCAGTACTTC. It codes for CASSGGGSSYEQYF.

This chain joins TRBV20-1 and TRBJ2-5; D might be TRBD1 (6 bases). Germline V lookup: CDR1 DFQATT, CDR2 SNEGSKA (reference sequence). CDR3 length: 15 residues. Deletions cut 5 bases from V and 1 base from J, with 17 bases between. The CDR3 DNA reads as TGCAGTGCTCAGGACAAACGGACAGTCCAAGAGACCCAGTACTTC. Amino acid sequence: CSAQDKRTVQETQYF.